The rows below give T cell receptor beta chains drawn from one sample of a study of naive and memory T cell subsets. TCRdb re-analysed the 5' RACE reads in MiXCR, keeping a single row per CDR3 protein. The sample includes about 20,000 distinct CDR3 sequences, 4% to 4.5% of them seen just once. These receptors were obtained from a male donor in good health. Both conserved end residues are part of each CDR3. Each record gives: clone size, J gene, D gene, V gene, CDR3 protein, CDR3 DNA. The D gene is left open where the match is weak. Part of the rows lack a size; the others show once, few, many or a class for expanded clones.

size: many; J: TRBJ2-3; D: NA; V: TRBV7-9; CDR3: CASSRGDATDTQYF; DNA: TGTGCCAGCAGCAGAGGGGATGCCACAGATACGCAGTATTTT
size: many; J: TRBJ2-1; D: NA; V: TRBV10-1; CDR3: CASSVQFAYNEQFF; DNA: TGCGCCAGCAGTGTTCAATTTGCCTACAATGAGCAGTTCTTC
size: many; J: TRBJ2-7; D: TRBD2; V: TRBV7-9; CDR3: CASSPRPAGAYEQYF; DNA: TGTGCCAGCAGCCCCCGACCGGCGGGAGCCTACGAGCAGTACTTC
size: many; J: TRBJ1-5; D: TRBD1; V: TRBV20-1; CDR3: CSARTGGNQPQHF; DNA: TGCAGTGCTAGGACAGGGGGTAATCAGCCCCAGCATTTT
size: many; J: TRBJ1-2; D: NA; V: TRBV7-9; CDR3: CASSLALDSYGYTF; DNA: TGTGCCAGCAGCTTAGCGCTGGACAGCTATGGCTACACCTTC
size: many; J: TRBJ1-5; D: NA; V: TRBV30; CDR3: CAWGDRTVQHF; DNA: TGTGCCTGGGGTGATCGGACAGTCCAGCATTTT
size: many; J: TRBJ2-7; D: TRBD1; V: TRBV2; CDR3: CASSEQGASDEQYF; DNA: TGTGCCAGCAGTGAGCAGGGGGCATCGGACGAGCAGTACTTC
size: NA; J: TRBJ2-1; D: TRBD1; V: TRBV2; CDR3: CAYRDRNYNEQFF; DNA: TGTGCCTACAGGGACAGAAACTACAATGAGCAGTTCTTC
size: many; J: TRBJ1-4; D: TRBD1; V: TRBV28; CDR3: CASKDVTGPNEKLFF; DNA: TGTGCCAGCAAGGATGTGACAGGGCCAAATGAAAAACTGTTTTTT
size: many; J: TRBJ2-1; D: NA; V: TRBV29-1; CDR3: CSAAQGGSYNEQFF; DNA: TGCAGCGCTGCCCAGGGAGGATCCTACAATGAGCAGTTCTTC
size: many; J: TRBJ2-7; D: TRBD2; V: TRBV14; CDR3: CASSQSRLAGNEQYF; DNA: TGTGCCAGCAGCCAAAGTCGGCTAGCGGGAAACGAGCAGTACTTC
size: few; J: TRBJ2-4; D: NA; V: TRBV29-1; CDR3: CSVAAVNIQYF; DNA: TGCAGCGTTGCCGCCGTAAACATTCAGTACTTC
size: many; J: TRBJ2-1; D: TRBD1; V: TRBV7-2; CDR3: CASSLEVTGGNEQFF; DNA: TGTGCCAGCAGCTTAGAGGTGACAGGGGGCAATGAGCAGTTCTTC
size: many; J: TRBJ2-7; D: TRBD2; V: TRBV28; CDR3: CASSLAGGSYSYEQYF; DNA: TGTGCCAGCAGTTTAGCCGGGGGGTCGTACTCCTACGAGCAGTACTTC
size: many; J: TRBJ2-7; D: TRBD1; V: TRBV6-5; CDR3: CASSYRTGSAYEQYF; DNA: TGTGCCAGCAGTTACAGGACAGGGAGTGCCTACGAGCAGTACTTC
size: many; J: TRBJ2-5; D: NA; V: TRBV20-1; CDR3: CSAGRDFIQETQYF; DNA: TGCAGTGCTGGACGGGACTTTATCCAAGAGACCCAGTACTTC
size: many; J: TRBJ1-3; D: NA; V: TRBV7-2; CDR3: CASSLGGRTPSGNTIYF; DNA: TGTGCCAGCAGCTTAGGAGGGCGAACACCCTCTGGAAACACCATATATTTT
size: many; J: TRBJ2-1; D: TRBD1; V: TRBV6-5; CDR3: CASSYPPTGDSYNEQFF; DNA: TGTGCCAGCAGTTACCCCCCGACAGGGGACTCCTACAATGAGCAGTTCTTC
size: many; J: TRBJ2-5; D: NA; V: TRBV7-9; CDR3: CASSLAGVQETQYF; DNA: TGTGCCAGCAGCTTAGCTGGCGTACAAGAGACCCAGTACTTC
size: many; J: TRBJ2-3; D: NA; V: TRBV10-2; CDR3: CASSEIGDTQYF; DNA: TGCGCCAGCAGTGAAATTGGGGATACGCAGTATTTT
size: many; J: TRBJ1-3; D: TRBD1; V: TRBV29-1; CDR3: CSVDRTGAGNTIYF; DNA: TGCAGCGTTGACAGGACAGGGGCTGGAAACACCATATATTTT
size: many; J: TRBJ2-2; D: TRBD2; V: TRBV27; CDR3: CASTTSGRELFF; DNA: TGTGCCAGCACTACTAGCGGACGGGAGCTGTTTTTT
size: many; J: TRBJ2-4; D: NA; V: TRBV6-6; CDR3: CASSYTNGGDGIQYF; DNA: TGTGCCAGCAGTTACACTAACGGAGGGGACGGCATTCAGTACTTC
size: many; J: TRBJ2-5; D: TRBD2; V: TRBV7-9; CDR3: CASSRIILAGEETQYF; DNA: TGTGCCAGCAGTCGGATTATCCTAGCGGGGGAAGAGACCCAGTACTTC
size: many; J: TRBJ2-7; D: NA; V: TRBV29-1; CDR3: CSPGPHYEQYF; DNA: TGCAGCCCCGGTCCCCATTACGAGCAGTACTTC
size: many; J: TRBJ2-1; D: NA; V: TRBV29-1; CDR3: CSVEARPNNEQFF; DNA: TGCAGCGTTGAGGCGAGGCCCAACAATGAGCAGTTCTTC
size: many; J: TRBJ1-5; D: NA; V: TRBV12-3/TRBV12-4; CDR3: CASSFQGNSNQPQHF; DNA: TGTGCCAGCAGTTTTCAGGGGAATAGCAATCAGCCCCAGCATTTT
size: many; J: TRBJ2-5; D: NA; V: TRBV10-3; CDR3: CAISEGYWETQYF; DNA: TGTGCCATCAGTGAAGGCTACTGGGAGACCCAGTACTTC
size: NA; J: TRBJ2-1; D: TRBD2; V: TRBV7-8; CDR3: CASSLVGGRGYNEQFF; DNA: TGTGCCAGCAGCTTAGTTGGCGGGAGAGGATACAATGAGCAGTTCTTC
size: many; J: TRBJ1-2; D: NA; V: TRBV5-1; CDR3: CASSLVVGGDYGYTF; DNA: TGCGCCAGCAGCTTGGTCGTCGGGGGAGACTATGGCTACACCTTC
size: few; J: TRBJ2-1; D: NA; V: TRBV5-1; CDR3: CASSQGTYNEQFF; DNA: TGCGCCAGCAGCCAGGGAACATACAATGAGCAGTTCTTC
size: many; J: TRBJ2-1; D: TRBD1; V: TRBV12-5; CDR3: CASGLLGTGTWDEQFF; DNA: TGTGCTAGTGGTTTACTAGGGACAGGGACCTGGGATGAGCAGTTCTTC
size: many; J: TRBJ2-3; D: TRBD1; V: TRBV7-2; CDR3: CASSLKGTGGPDTQYF; DNA: TGTGCCAGCAGCCTCAAAGGCACAGGGGGCCCAGATACGCAGTATTTT
size: many; J: TRBJ2-1; D: TRBD2; V: TRBV20-1; CDR3: CSARAGGDNEQFF; DNA: TGCAGTGCTAGGGCGGGGGGGGACAATGAGCAGTTCTTC
size: many; J: TRBJ1-1; D: TRBD1; V: TRBV6-6; CDR3: CASTIRGGTQAFF; DNA: TGTGCCAGCACCATCAGGGGGGGGACTCAAGCTTTCTTT
size: many; J: TRBJ1-3; D: NA; V: TRBV7-9; CDR3: CASSGGLKDSGNTIYF; DNA: TGTGCCAGCAGCGGGGGGCTGAAGGACTCTGGAAACACCATATATTTT
size: many; J: TRBJ1-4; D: TRBD1; V: TRBV5-1; CDR3: CASSPGGQTGGFEKLFF; DNA: TGCGCCAGCAGCCCCGGGGGACAGACAGGGGGATTTGAAAAACTGTTTTTT
size: many; J: TRBJ2-7; D: TRBD2; V: TRBV29-1; CDR3: CSVFKAGGRYEQYF; DNA: TGCAGCGTCTTTAAAGCGGGAGGAAGGTACGAGCAGTACTTC
size: many; J: TRBJ1-2; D: NA; V: TRBV29-1; CDR3: CSVSGTGSTGGYTF; DNA: TGCAGCGTGTCCGGGACCGGGAGCACGGGTGGCTACACCTTC
size: many; J: TRBJ2-6; D: NA; V: TRBV6-1; CDR3: CASSEGSGANVLTF; DNA: TGTGCCAGCAGTGAAGGCTCTGGGGCCAACGTCCTGACTTTC
size: many; J: TRBJ2-3; D: NA; V: TRBV14; CDR3: CASSQERGYSTDTQYF; DNA: TGTGCCAGCAGCCAAGAAAGGGGCTACAGCACAGATACGCAGTATTTT
size: many; J: TRBJ2-2; D: NA; V: TRBV7-9; CDR3: CASSFVQGPAGELFF; DNA: TGTGCCAGCAGCTTTGTACAAGGGCCGGCCGGGGAGCTGTTTTTT
size: many; J: TRBJ2-3; D: TRBD1; V: TRBV12-3/TRBV12-4; CDR3: CASTKDRVNFDTQYF; DNA: TGTGCCAGCACTAAGGACAGGGTAAATTTTGATACGCAGTATTTT
size: many; J: TRBJ1-6; D: TRBD1; V: TRBV20-1; CDR3: CSARDPALPGQHSGSPLHF; DNA: TGCAGTGCTAGAGATCCTGCCCTTCCGGGACAGCATTCGGGATCACCCCTCCACTTT
size: many; J: TRBJ2-7; D: NA; V: TRBV5-6; CDR3: CASSQYMYEQYF; DNA: TGTGCCAGCAGCCAATACATGTACGAGCAGTACTTC
size: many; J: TRBJ2-7; D: NA; V: TRBV20-1; CDR3: CSAHSDRTYEQYF; DNA: TGCAGTGCGCACTCGGACAGAACCTACGAGCAGTACTTC
size: NA; J: TRBJ2-1; D: NA; V: TRBV20-1; CDR3: CSARGGTSSYNEQFF; DNA: TGCAGTGCTAGAGGCGGGACTTCGTCCTACAATGAGCAGTTCTTC
size: NA; J: TRBJ2-3; D: TRBD2; V: TRBV11-2; CDR3: CASSLLAGGLTDTQYF; DNA: TGTGCCAGCAGCTTACTAGCGGGGGGCCTCACAGATACGCAGTATTTT
size: many; J: TRBJ2-3; D: NA; V: TRBV5-1; CDR3: CASTPWGGTDTQYF; DNA: TGCGCCAGCACACCCTGGGGGGGCACAGATACGCAGTATTTT
size: many; J: TRBJ1-1; D: NA; V: TRBV12-3/TRBV12-4; CDR3: CASNIGYAEAFF; DNA: TGTGCCAGCAACATAGGGTATGCCGAAGCTTTCTTT
size: few; J: TRBJ2-2; D: NA; V: TRBV2; CDR3: CASSDLANTGELFF; DNA: TGTGCCAGCAGTGATTTAGCGAACACCGGGGAGCTGTTTTTT
size: many; J: TRBJ2-5; D: NA; V: TRBV20-1; CDR3: CSARDLGTVDLETQYF; DNA: TGCAGTGCTAGAGATCTCGGGACGGTAGACTTAGAGACCCAGTACTTC
size: many; J: TRBJ2-5; D: NA; V: TRBV4-1; CDR3: CASSQRQQETQYF; DNA: TGCGCCAGCAGCCAACGCCAGCAAGAGACCCAGTACTTC
size: many; J: TRBJ2-6; D: NA; V: TRBV6-5; CDR3: CASRRGGSGANVLTF; DNA: TGTGCCAGCAGACGAGGGGGCTCTGGGGCCAACGTCCTGACTTTC
size: many; J: TRBJ1-1; D: NA; V: TRBV25-1; CDR3: CASSRAGAGTEAFF; DNA: TGTGCCAGCAGTAGGGCAGGGGCGGGCACTGAAGCTTTCTTT
size: many; J: TRBJ2-1; D: NA; V: TRBV29-1; CDR3: CSVPGPLVTGNEQFF; DNA: TGCAGCGTCCCGGGCCCGCTGGTTACCGGCAATGAGCAGTTCTTC